The sequence of this TCR beta chain was determined in a study of regulatory T cells in long-lasting Graves disease. Study outcomes and limitations: Among persistent patients, a larger number of public clonotypes were shared (about 3,000) than among newly diagnosed patients (about 1,000).

Time point: persistent/refractory GD, antithyroid drugs over 5 years with positive TRAb. Extracted PBMC RNA gave rise to the TCR library. This clonotype was detected only a few times. Its target is unknown. Researchers made TCR beta libraries by using iRepertoire HTBI primers and running Arm-PCR on CDR3 regions. TCRdb reprocessed the multiplex PCR reads via MiXCR and lists one record per CDR3 protein. The sample includes roughly 490,000 distinct CDR3 sequences, about 20% of them seen just once. The receptor's source is a female donor with Graves disease. The starting material was peripheral blood mononuclear cells (PBMCs), obtained when the disease was refractory, from a patient treated with antithyroid drugs.

CDR3 bases: TGCAGCTTAACCACAGGGTTTAGCCACAATGAGCAGTTCTTC. It codes for CSLTTGFSHNEQFF. V and J are TRBV20-1 and TRBJ2-1; D is possibly TRBD1 (6 bases). Germline V gives CDR1 DFQATT, CDR2 SNEGSKA (reference sequence). The length of the CDR3 is 14 residues.